The entry that follows covers one T cell receptor beta chain sequence. Its antigen is unknown. Findings and limits, study-wide: Tumor Tregs overlapped most with tumor, then blood, naive CD4+ cells. Tumor memory CD4+ T cell TCR gene usage was found to cluster with blood and lymph node memory CD4+ cells and with lymph node naive CD4+ cells.

Semi-nested PCR with Nested Universal Primer A followed constant-region reverse priming of full-length variable regions. In TCRdb, the 5' RACE reads were re-called with MiXCR into one record per CDR3 protein. The sample has about 40,000 distinct CDR3 sequences, approximately 20% seen once. CDR1 is SGHRS, CDR2 YFSETQ, per germline. The CDR3 extends over 19 amino acids. Trimming stripped 0 bases from V and 0 bases from J, with 19 bases between. Naive CD4+ cells had CD25+ Tregs removed. This chain joins TRBV5-1 and TRBJ1-3, with a tentative D call TRBD1 (5 bases). The sequence was collected from a female donor with breast cancer. Sequencing was done on a sample of naive CD4+ T cells sorted from a lymph node. Subset: naive CD4+ T cells, CD4+CD45RA+CD25-. CDR3 in amino acids: CASSLVGTVSRSSGNTIYF. CDR3 sequence (DNA): TGCGCCAGCAGCTTGGTGGGGACCGTATCCCGGAGCTCTGGAAACACCATATATTTT.